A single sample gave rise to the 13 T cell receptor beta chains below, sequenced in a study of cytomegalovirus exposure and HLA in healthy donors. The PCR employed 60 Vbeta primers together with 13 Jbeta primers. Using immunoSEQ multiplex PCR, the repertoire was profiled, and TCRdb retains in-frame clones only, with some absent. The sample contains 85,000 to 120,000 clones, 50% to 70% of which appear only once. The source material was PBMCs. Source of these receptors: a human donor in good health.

CDR3 residues: CASSSSARETQYF. CDR3 in DNA: TGTGCCAGCAGTTCTTCCGCCAGAGAGACCCAGTACTTC. This chain joins TRBV28 and TRBJ2-5; no clear D gene. Between the trimmed V and J ends, which lost 4 bases and 4 bases, there was a span of 10 bases. CDR1 is MDHEN, CDR2 SYDVKM, per germline. The CDR3 has 13 amino acids.

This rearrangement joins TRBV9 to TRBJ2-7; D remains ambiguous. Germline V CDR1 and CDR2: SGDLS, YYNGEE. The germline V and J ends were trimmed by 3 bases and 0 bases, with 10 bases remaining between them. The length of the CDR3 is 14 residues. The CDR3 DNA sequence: TGTGCCAGCAGCGCCCGGAGTGCCTCCTACGAGCAGTACTTC. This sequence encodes CASSARSASYEQYF.

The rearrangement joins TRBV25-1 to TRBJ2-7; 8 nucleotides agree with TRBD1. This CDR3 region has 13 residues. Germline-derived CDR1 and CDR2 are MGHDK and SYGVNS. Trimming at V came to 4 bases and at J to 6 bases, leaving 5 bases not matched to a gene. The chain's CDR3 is CASSVQGGFEQYF. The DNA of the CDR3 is TGTGCCAGCAGTGTACAGGGGGGCTTCGAGCAGTACTTC.

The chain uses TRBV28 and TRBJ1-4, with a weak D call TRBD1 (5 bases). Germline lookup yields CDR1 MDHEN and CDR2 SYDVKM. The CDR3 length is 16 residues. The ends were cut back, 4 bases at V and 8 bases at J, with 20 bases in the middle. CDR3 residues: CASSSNTVQDYEKLFF. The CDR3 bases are TGTGCCAGCAGTTCCAATACGGTACAGGATTACGAAAAACTGTTTTTT. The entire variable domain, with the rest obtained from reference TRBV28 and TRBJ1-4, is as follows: DVKVTQSSRYLVKRTGEKVFLECVQDMDHENMFWYRQDPGLGLRLIYFSYDVKMKEKGDIPEGYSVSREKKERFSLILESASTNQTSMYLCASSSNTVQDYEKLFFGSGTQLSVL.

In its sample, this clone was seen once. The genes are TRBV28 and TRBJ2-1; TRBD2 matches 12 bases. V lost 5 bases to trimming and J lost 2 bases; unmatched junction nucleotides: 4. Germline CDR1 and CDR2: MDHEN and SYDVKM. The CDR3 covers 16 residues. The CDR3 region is CASSLLAGGPYNEQFF. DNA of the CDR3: TGTGCCAGCAGTCTACTAGCGGGAGGCCCCTACAATGAGCAGTTCTTC.

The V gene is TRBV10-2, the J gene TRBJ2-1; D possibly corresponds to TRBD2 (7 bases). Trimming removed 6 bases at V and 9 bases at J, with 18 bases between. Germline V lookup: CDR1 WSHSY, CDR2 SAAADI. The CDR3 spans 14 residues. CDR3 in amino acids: CASRANREGSEQFF. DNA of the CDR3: TGCGCCAGCAGGGCGAACAGGGAGGGAAGTGAGCAGTTCTTC.

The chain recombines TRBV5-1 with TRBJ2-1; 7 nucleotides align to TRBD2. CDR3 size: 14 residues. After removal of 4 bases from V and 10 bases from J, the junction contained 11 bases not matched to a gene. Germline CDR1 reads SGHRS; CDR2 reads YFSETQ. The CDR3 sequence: CASSPGSIGGEQFF. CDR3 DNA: TGCGCCAGCAGCCCTGGTTCTATCGGGGGGGAGCAGTTCTTC.

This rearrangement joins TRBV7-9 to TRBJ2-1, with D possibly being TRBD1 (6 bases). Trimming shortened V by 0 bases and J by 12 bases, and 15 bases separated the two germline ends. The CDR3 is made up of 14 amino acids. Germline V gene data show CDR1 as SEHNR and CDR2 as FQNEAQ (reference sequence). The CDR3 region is CASSLAQGKGVQFF. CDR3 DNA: TGTGCCAGCAGCTTAGCCCAGGGGAAGGGGGTGCAGTTCTTC.

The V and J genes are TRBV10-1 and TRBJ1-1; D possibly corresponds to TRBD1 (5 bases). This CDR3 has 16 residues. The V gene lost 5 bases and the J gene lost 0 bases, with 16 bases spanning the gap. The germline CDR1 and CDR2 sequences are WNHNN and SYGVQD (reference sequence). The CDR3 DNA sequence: TGCGCCAGCAGTACACCCCCGACAGATATGAACACTGAAGCTTTCTTT. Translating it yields CASSTPPTDMNTEAFF.

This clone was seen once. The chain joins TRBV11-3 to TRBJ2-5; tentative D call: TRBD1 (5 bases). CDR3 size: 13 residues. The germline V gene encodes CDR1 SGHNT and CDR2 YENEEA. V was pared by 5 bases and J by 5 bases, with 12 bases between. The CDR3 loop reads CASSKTVGETQYF. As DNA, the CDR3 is TGTGCCAGCAGCAAGACAGTGGGGGAGACCCAGTACTTC.

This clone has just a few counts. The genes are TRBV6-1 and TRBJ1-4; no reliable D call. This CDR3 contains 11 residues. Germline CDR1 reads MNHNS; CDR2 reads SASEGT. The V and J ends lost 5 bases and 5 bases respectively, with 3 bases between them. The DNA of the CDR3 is TGTGCCAGCAGTTTAAATGAAAAACTGTTTTTT. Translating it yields CASSLNEKLFF.

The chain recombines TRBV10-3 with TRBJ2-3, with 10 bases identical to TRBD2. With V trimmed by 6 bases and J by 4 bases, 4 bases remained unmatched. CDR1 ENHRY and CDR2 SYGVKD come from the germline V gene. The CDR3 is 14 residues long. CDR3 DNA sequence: TGTGCCATCAGGCTAGCGGGAGAATCAGATACGCAGTATTTT. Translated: CAIRLAGESDTQYF.

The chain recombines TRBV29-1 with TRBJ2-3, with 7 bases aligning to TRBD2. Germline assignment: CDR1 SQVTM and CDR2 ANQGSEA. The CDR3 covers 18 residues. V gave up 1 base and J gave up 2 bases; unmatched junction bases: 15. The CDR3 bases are TGCAGCGTTGAAGTTGGTAGTCGGGCTAGCGGACTCACAGATACGCAGTATTTT. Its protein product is CSVEVGSRASGLTDTQYF.